The 20 T cell receptor beta chains below all came from one sample that was sequenced in a study of shared clonotypes between healthy human individuals. CD45RO-negative, CCR7-positively selected cells formed the naive CD8 fraction, excluding terminally differentiated effector memory CD45RA+ cells. Here immunoSEQ multiplex PCR was the method, and the copy in TCRdb shows in-frame clones only, minus some. Of around 550,000 clones in the sample, roughly 95% were seen once. Sequencing used naive CD8+ T cells sorted from blood. The receptors shown here come from a woman aged 25-40 years in good health.

The rearrangement joins TRBV5-1 to TRBJ1-1; D remains ambiguous. Germline CDR1 reads SGHRS; CDR2 reads YFSETQ. Trimming took off 0 bases at V and 0 bases at J, with 9 bases between the two ends. The CDR3 extends over 15 amino acids. This CDR3 is CASSLATGLNTEAFF. DNA of the CDR3: TGCGCCAGCAGCTTGGCCACGGGGTTGAACACTGAAGCTTTCTTT.

V is TRBV10-1 and J is TRBJ2-2; D ambiguous. Per germline, CDR1 WNHNN and CDR2 SYGVQD (reference sequence). The CDR3 sequence is 13 residues long. With 4 bases removed from V and 1 base from J, the gap between germline ends came to 4 bases. Here the CDR3 DNA reads TGCGCCAGCAGTGTGGGGAACACCGGGGAGCTGTTTTTT. Translation: CASSVGNTGELFF.

This sequence joins TRBV6-1 and TRBJ1-6; D unresolved. From germline, CDR1 is MNHNS and CDR2 SASEGT. The V end was cut by 8 bases, the J end by 11 bases, with 7 bases between. The CDR3 is 10 residues long. In DNA form, the CDR3 reads TGTGCCAGCTATGGAACACCCCTCCACTTT. Protein: CASYGTPLHF.

This sequence joins TRBV19 and TRBJ2-1, with 8 bases that match TRBD1. The CDR3 runs to 15 residues. Germline CDR1 and CDR2: LNHDA and SQIVND (reference sequence). The V and J ends lost 3 bases and 7 bases, in that order; junction bases with no gene match: 8. This chain's CDR3 is CASSIQDRVGNEQFF. CDR3 in DNA: TGTGCCAGTAGTATCCAGGACAGGGTCGGTAATGAGCAGTTCTTC.

The chain links TRBV9 to TRBJ2-2; 10 bases are shared with TRBD2. V trimming: 3 bases; J trimming: 2 bases; junction bases outside the gene matches: 7. The CDR3 is 17 residues long. Germline lookup yields CDR1 SGDLS and CDR2 YYNGEE. DNA of the CDR3: TGTGCCAGCAGCGACTCCGGGACTAGCGTAAACACCGGGGAGCTGTTTTTT. Protein product: CASSDSGTSVNTGELFF.

The rearrangement links TRBV7-6 to TRBJ2-4; possible D gene TRBD1, 5 bases. The CDR3 length is 13 residues. Looked up from germline, CDR1 is SGHVS and CDR2 is FNYEAQ. V dropped 3 bases and J dropped 4 bases, with 7 bases sitting between them. CDR3: CASSLDTKNIQYF. CDR3 DNA sequence: TGTGCCAGCAGCTTGGACACTAAAAACATTCAGTACTTC.

The rearrangement links TRBV28 to TRBJ2-7; 11 bases agree with TRBD2. The V segment lost 6 bases and the J segment 2 bases; nucleotides outside the gene matches: 6. The CDR3 contains 15 residues. Per germline, CDR1 MDHEN and CDR2 SYDVKM. CDR3 nucleotides: TGTGCCAGCAGAGATACTAGCGGGAGTGCCTACGAGCAGTACTTC. It specifies CASRDTSGSAYEQYF.

The rearrangement joins TRBV5-4 to TRBJ1-1; possibly TRBD1 for D (5 bases). The germline CDR1 and CDR2 sequences are SGHNT and YYREEE (reference sequence). The CDR3 totals 15 residues. The V and J ends lost 4 bases and 7 bases respectively, with 20 bases between them. The CDR3 sequence: CASSNSPEGSIEAFF. CDR3 nucleotides: TGTGCCAGCAGCAATTCGCCGGAGGGGTCAATTGAAGCTTTCTTT.

The chain employs TRBV7-9 and TRBJ2-6; weak D call: TRBD1 (5 bases). V lost 5 bases and J 0 bases, leaving 17 bases between the germline ends. Germline CDR1 and CDR2: SEHNR and FQNEAQ (reference sequence). CDR3 size: 18 residues. The CDR3 is CASSRTRTPYSGANVLTF. CDR3 nucleotides: TGTGCCAGCAGCCGAACCAGGACACCTTACTCTGGGGCCAACGTCCTGACTTTC.

Only one count was recorded for this clone. This sequence joins TRBV28 and TRBJ2-1; D is undetermined. The CDR3 is 15 amino acids. The ends were cut back, 3 bases at V and 0 bases at J, with 9 bases in the middle. Germline CDR1 is MDHEN and CDR2 is SYDVKM. CDR3 amino acids: CASSFSADSYNEQFF. In DNA, the CDR3 is TGTGCCAGCAGTTTTAGTGCGGACTCCTACAATGAGCAGTTCTTC.

This chain links TRBV11-2 with TRBJ2-5, with a possible D match to TRBD1 (5 bases). V was cut by 3 bases and J by 4 bases, with 21 bases left in between. The CDR3 runs 17 residues. CDR1 is SGHAT, CDR2 FQNNGV, per germline. CDR3: CASSFYLWGDARETQYF. DNA for the CDR3: TGTGCCAGCAGCTTTTACTTATGGGGCGACGCCAGAGAGACCCAGTACTTC. The complete variable domain, with remaining parts taken from reference TRBV11-2 and TRBJ2-5, reads EAGVAQSPRYKIIEKRQSVAFWCNPISGHATLYWYQQILGQGPKLLIQFQNNGVVDDSQLPKDRFSAERLKGVDSTLKIQPAKLEDSAVYLCASSFYLWGDARETQYFGPGTRLLVL.

The CDR3 region has the DNA TGTGCCAGCAGTTGGGGCCTATACGAGCAGTACTTC. It encodes CASSWGLYEQYF. The J gene is TRBJ2-7, the V gene TRBV28; weak D call: TRBD1 (5 bases). CDR3 length: 12 amino acids. Deletions cut 4 bases from V and 4 bases from J, with 8 bases between. Germline CDR1 and CDR2: MDHEN and SYDVKM.

Only one count was recorded for this clone. The rearrangement joins TRBV6-1 to TRBJ2-7; 8 bases map to TRBD2. The V gene end was trimmed by 6 bases and the J gene end by 1 base; junction bases not matched to a gene: 2. Germline V CDR1 and CDR2: MNHNS, SASEGT. CDR3 length equals 13 residues. The CDR3 sequence is CASRVAGSYEQYF. The CDR3 DNA is TGTGCCAGCAGAGTAGCGGGATCCTACGAGCAGTACTTC.

This CDR3 reads CASSSGTGFYNEQFF. The CDR3 coding sequence is TGTGCCAGCAGCTCCGGGACAGGGTTTTACAATGAGCAGTTCTTC. The chain carries TRBV5-6 and TRBJ2-1; 9 bases line up with TRBD1. This CDR3 is built from 15 residues. The germline V gene encodes CDR1 SGHDT and CDR2 YYEEEE. Trimming cost V 3 bases and J 4 bases; bases outside gene matches: 5.

The chain employs TRBV19 and TRBJ2-1, with 14 bases that match TRBD2. Germline V gives CDR1 LNHDA, CDR2 SQIVND (reference sequence). The CDR3 has 18 amino acids. V lost 6 bases, J lost 0 bases, and 7 bases stayed unmatched. The CDR3 loop reads CASRLTSGRGSSYNEQFF. The CDR3 DNA follows: TGTGCCAGTAGACTGACTAGCGGGAGGGGGAGCTCCTACAATGAGCAGTTCTTC.

This chain joins TRBV15 and TRBJ2-5; D is ambiguous. Trimming cost V 3 bases and J 3 bases, with 8 bases left between them. In germline, CDR1 is LNHNV, CDR2 YYDKDF (reference sequence). CDR3 length: 13 amino acids. This CDR3 is CATSSSRKETQYF. Here the CDR3 DNA reads TGTGCCACCAGCAGTTCTAGAAAAGAGACCCAGTACTTC.

This sequence joins TRBV27 and TRBJ1-2; TRBD1 matches 7 bases. The CDR3 is 15 residues long. V lost 6 bases, J lost 0 bases, and 7 bases stayed unmatched. The germline V gene has CDR1 MNHEY and CDR2 SMNVEV (reference sequence). In DNA, the CDR3 is TGTGCCAGCAGCCCACCGGGACAGACTAACTATGGCTACACCTTC. Translation gives CASSPPGQTNYGYTF.

The genes are TRBV27 and TRBJ2-7, with D possibly being TRBD1 or TRBD2 (5 bases each). V lost 6 bases and J 2 bases, leaving 11 bases between the germline ends. Germline V gives CDR1 MNHEY, CDR2 SMNVEV (reference sequence). This CDR3 region has 13 residues. The CDR3 nucleotides read TGTGCCAGCAGATCAGGGACCGCCTACGAGCAGTACTTC. Its translation is CASRSGTAYEQYF.

The genes are TRBV6-5 and TRBJ2-3, with D hard to call. Germline values: CDR1 MNHEY, CDR2 SVGAGI. V lost 2 bases to trimming and J lost 2 bases, with 14 bases between them. The CDR3 runs to 16 residues. In nucleotides, the CDR3 is TGTGCCAGCAGTTACGGGTTGGAGACCCACACAGATACGCAGTATTTT. Protein sequence: CASSYGLETHTDTQYF.

This clone is a singleton in its sample. The rearrangement links TRBV27 to TRBJ2-7, with 7 nucleotides matching TRBD1. Germline assignment: CDR1 MNHEY and CDR2 SMNVEV (reference sequence). The V segment lost 8 bases and the J segment 3 bases; nucleotides outside the gene matches: 7. The CDR3 sequence is 13 residues long. The CDR3 DNA reads as TGTGCCAGCGCTCCTCGGGACAGCTACGAGCAGTACTTC. It translates to CASAPRDSYEQYF.